What follows is one TCR beta chain and its context. The data are from a study of blood T cell repertoires in COVID-19. Assay used: immunoSEQ multiplex PCR; TCRdb lists only in-frame clones, some missing. The sample records a few hundred thousand clones, just under 90% being singletons. The source of this sequence is a man aged 55 to 69 who had recovered from COVID-19. Material for sequencing was peripheral blood.

CDR3 sequence (DNA): TGTGCCAGTAGTGCAAGACTAGCTTCGGGCACCGGGGAGCTGTTTTTT. This codes for CASSARLASGTGELFF. The chain employs TRBV19 and TRBJ2-2; TRBD2 aligns across 7 bases. Germline trimming cut 5 bases from V and 4 bases from J; bases unmatched to any gene: 10. In germline, CDR1 is LNHDA, CDR2 SQIVND (reference sequence). The CDR3 spans 16 residues.